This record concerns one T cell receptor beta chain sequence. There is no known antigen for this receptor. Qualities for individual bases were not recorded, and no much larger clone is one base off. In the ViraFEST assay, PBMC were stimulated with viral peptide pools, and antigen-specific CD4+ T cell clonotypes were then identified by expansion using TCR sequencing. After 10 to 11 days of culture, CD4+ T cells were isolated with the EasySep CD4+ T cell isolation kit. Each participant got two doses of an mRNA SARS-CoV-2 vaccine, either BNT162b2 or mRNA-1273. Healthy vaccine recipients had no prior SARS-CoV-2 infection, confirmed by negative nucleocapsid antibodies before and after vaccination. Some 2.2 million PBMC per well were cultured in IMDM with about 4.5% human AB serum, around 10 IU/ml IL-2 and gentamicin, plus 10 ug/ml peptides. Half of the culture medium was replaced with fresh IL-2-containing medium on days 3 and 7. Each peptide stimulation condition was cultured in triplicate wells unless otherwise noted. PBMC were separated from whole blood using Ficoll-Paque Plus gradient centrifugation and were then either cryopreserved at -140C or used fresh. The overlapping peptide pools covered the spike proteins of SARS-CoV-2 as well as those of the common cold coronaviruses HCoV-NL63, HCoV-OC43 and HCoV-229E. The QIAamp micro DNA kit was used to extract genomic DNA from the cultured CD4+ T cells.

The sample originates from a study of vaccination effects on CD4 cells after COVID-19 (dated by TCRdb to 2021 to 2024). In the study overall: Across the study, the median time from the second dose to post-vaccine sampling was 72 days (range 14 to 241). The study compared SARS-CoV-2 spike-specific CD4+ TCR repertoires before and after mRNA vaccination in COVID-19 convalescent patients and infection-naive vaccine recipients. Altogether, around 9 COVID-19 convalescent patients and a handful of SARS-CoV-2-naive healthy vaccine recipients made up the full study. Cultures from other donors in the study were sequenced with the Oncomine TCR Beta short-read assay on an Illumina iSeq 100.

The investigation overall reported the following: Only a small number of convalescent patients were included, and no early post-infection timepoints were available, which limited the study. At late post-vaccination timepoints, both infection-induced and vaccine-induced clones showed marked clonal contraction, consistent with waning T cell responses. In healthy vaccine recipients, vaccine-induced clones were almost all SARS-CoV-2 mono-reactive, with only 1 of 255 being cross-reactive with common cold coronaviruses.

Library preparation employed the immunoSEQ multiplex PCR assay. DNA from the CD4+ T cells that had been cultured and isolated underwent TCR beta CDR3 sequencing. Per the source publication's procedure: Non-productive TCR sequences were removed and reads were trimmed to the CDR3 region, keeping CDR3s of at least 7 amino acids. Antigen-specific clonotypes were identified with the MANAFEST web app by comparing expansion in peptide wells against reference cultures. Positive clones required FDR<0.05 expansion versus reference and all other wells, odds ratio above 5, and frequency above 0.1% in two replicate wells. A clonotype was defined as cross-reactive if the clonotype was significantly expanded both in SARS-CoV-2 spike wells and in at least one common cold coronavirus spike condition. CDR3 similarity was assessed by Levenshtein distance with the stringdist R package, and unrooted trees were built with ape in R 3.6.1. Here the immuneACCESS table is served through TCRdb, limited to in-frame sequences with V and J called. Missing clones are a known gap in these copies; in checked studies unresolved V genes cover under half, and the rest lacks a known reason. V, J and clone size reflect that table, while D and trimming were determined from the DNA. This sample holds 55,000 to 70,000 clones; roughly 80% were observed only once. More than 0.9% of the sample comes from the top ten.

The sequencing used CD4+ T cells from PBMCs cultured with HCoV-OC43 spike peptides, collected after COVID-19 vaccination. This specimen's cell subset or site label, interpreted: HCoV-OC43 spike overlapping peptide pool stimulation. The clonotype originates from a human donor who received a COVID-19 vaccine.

The sequenced DNA is TGTGCCACCAACCGAGGGGGCGCAGAGACCCAGTACTTC. Translation gives CATNRGGAETQYF. The chain uses TRBV25-1 and TRBJ2-5; 7 bases in between match TRBD1. From the cysteine through the phenylalanine, the CDR3 covers 13 amino acids. The kept DNA is CDR3 alone, 39 bases in frame from the first base. CDR1 and CDR2, per the germline V gene, are MGHDK and SYGVNS. Here V drops 10 bases and J drops 4 bases, and the junction holds 9 bases not matched to any gene.